These 27 T cell receptor beta chains came from one sample sequenced in a study of early T cells in non-severe SARS-CoV-2 infection. TCRdb analysed the 5' RACE reads with MiXCR anew, one entry per CDR3 protein. Of 80,000 or so distinct CDR3 sequences in the sample, around an eighth are singletons; the top ten hold around 3%. Material for sequencing was whole blood. All receptors come from an adult who was a healthcare worker with PCR-confirmed SARS-CoV-2 infection or an uninfected control (not recorded which).

The chain uses TRBV2 and TRBJ2-4; D is unclear. The ends were cut back, 7 bases at V and 0 bases at J, with 13 bases in the middle. CDR1 and CDR2 (germline): SNHLY, FYNNEI. CDR3 length: 15 residues. This CDR3 reads CASTDQTLAKNIQYF. In DNA form, the CDR3 reads TGTGCCAGCACCGACCAGACCCTAGCCAAAAACATTCAGTACTTC.

The V call is TRBV4-1, the J call TRBJ2-5, with D tentatively TRBD2 (6 bases). The V end lost 6 bases, the J end lost 4 bases, and 12 bases lay between the germline ends. CDR3 length: 13 amino acids. Per the germline V gene, CDR1 is MGHRA and CDR2 is YSYEKL. In nucleotides, the CDR3 is TGCGCCAGCAGACAAAACGGGGGAGAGACCCAGTACTTC. It translates to CASRQNGGETQYF.

This clonotype was counted many times. The chain is built from TRBV10-3 and TRBJ2-1; TRBD2 matches at 12 bases. The CDR3 totals 16 residues. Germline V lookup: CDR1 ENHRY, CDR2 SYGVKD. V shed 2 bases and J 3 bases; nucleotides not matched to a gene: 2. For the CDR3, the DNA is TGTGCCATCAGTGAGCTAGCGGGAGGGTTCTACAATGAGCAGTTCTTC. It translates to CAISELAGGFYNEQFF.

This clonotype showed up many times. The V call is TRBV5-6, the J call TRBJ1-5; 8 bases align to TRBD1. This CDR3 region has 13 residues. Germline V gene lookup returns CDR1 SGHDT and CDR2 YYEEEE. The trim removed 3 bases at V and 7 bases at J, leaving 3 bases unmatched. CDR3 nucleotide sequence: TGTGCCAGCAGCTCAGGGGGCGTCCAGCCCCAGCATTTT. It translates to CASSSGGVQPQHF.

This clonotype was seen at least ten times. The chain has TRBV6-2 or TRBV6-3 and TRBJ2-1; D may be TRBD2 (6 bases). V was shortened by 6 bases and J by 2 bases, with 11 bases between the two germline ends. From germline, CDR1 is MNHEY and CDR2 SVGEGT. The CDR3 spans 14 residues. The CDR3: CASRTGLAYNEQFF. CDR3 DNA sequence: TGTGCCAGCAGAACGGGACTGGCCTACAATGAGCAGTTCTTC.

J is TRBJ2-4 and V is TRBV6-5; 7 nucleotides match TRBD2. With 4 bases clipped from V and 6 bases from J, the junction kept 12 bases outside the gene matches. Germline V gene data show CDR1 as MNHEY and CDR2 as SVGAGI. This CDR3 has 16 residues. The CDR3 coding sequence is TGTGCCAGCAGTTGGAGGGAGGGAGGCGAAGGAAACATTCAGTACTTC. Translation: CASSWREGGEGNIQYF.

This clonotype has only a few counts. The V and J genes are TRBV5-4 and TRBJ2-7; D call uncertain. CDR3 length: 14 residues. CDR1 and CDR2 (germline): SGHNT, YYREEE (reference sequence). Trimming removed 3 bases at V and 3 bases at J, with 13 bases between. Written as DNA, the CDR3 is TGTGCCAGCAGCTCTATCGGGCAAGTCTACGAGCAGTACTTC. Encoded protein: CASSSIGQVYEQYF.

The genes are TRBV5-1 and TRBJ2-2; possibly TRBD1 for D (5 bases). The CDR3 has 18 amino acids. V was clipped by 0 bases and J by 2 bases, with 17 bases between them. Looked up from germline, CDR1 is SGHRS and CDR2 is YFSETQ. The CDR3 reads CASSLALGLGVNTGELFF. The CDR3, as DNA: TGCGCCAGCAGCTTGGCCCTCGGGCTAGGGGTCAACACCGGGGAGCTGTTTTTT.

The rearrangement uses TRBV2 and TRBJ1-5; 9 nucleotides line up with TRBD1. Germline V CDR1 and CDR2: SNHLY, FYNNEI. The CDR3 sequence is 14 residues long. The ends lost 3 bases at V and 7 bases at J; junction bases unmatched: 4. CDR3 region: CASSETGGLQPQHF. The CDR3 coding sequence is TGTGCCAGCAGTGAGACAGGGGGTTTGCAGCCCCAGCATTTT.

In the case of this clonotype: The junction and the germline gene differ at one end; a read error may be behind it. This chain uses TRBV7-8 with TRBJ2-1, with D possibly TRBD2 on 6 matching bases. Germline-derived CDR1 and CDR2 are SGHVS and FQNEAQ. The CDR3 is 15 residues long. The CDR3 DNA is TGTGCCAGCAGCTCCGACCGGGACTCCCACAATGAGCAGTTCTTC. This sequence encodes CASSSDRDSHNEQFF.

This clonotype was found a few times. The chain employs TRBV10-2 and TRBJ2-7; 9 bases align to TRBD1. The V and J ends lost 8 bases and 5 bases, in that order; junction bases with no gene match: 7. The CDR3 extends over 13 amino acids. Germline V gene lookup returns CDR1 WSHSY and CDR2 SAAADI. CDR3 loop: CASGGQGRNEQYF. CDR3 bases: TGCGCCAGCGGGGGACAGGGCCGGAACGAGCAGTACTTC.

This clonotype came up many times. V gene TRBV6-1 combines with J gene TRBJ1-2; a possible D gene is TRBD1 (5 bases). CDR1 MNHNS and CDR2 SASEGT come from the germline V gene. Trimming removed 2 bases from V and 2 bases from J, with 9 bases in between. This CDR3 comprises 14 residues. CDR3 in amino acids: CASSEQGRNYGYTF. CDR3 DNA sequence: TGTGCCAGCAGTGAACAGGGAAGGAACTATGGCTACACCTTC.

This clonotype was observed at least ten times. V usage is TRBV7-8 and J usage is TRBJ2-7; no firm D call. V was cut by 4 bases and J by 3 bases, with 10 bases left in between. From germline, CDR1 is SGHVS and CDR2 FQNEAQ. The CDR3 totals 13 residues. The CDR3 DNA is TGTGCCAGCAGCTCCCACCGTTTCTACGAGCAGTACTTC. It encodes CASSSHRFYEQYF.

The chain uses TRBV14 and TRBJ1-1; no clear D gene. This CDR3 is built from 14 residues. Per the germline V gene, CDR1 is SGHDN and CDR2 is FVKESK. V was shortened by 1 base and J by 4 bases, with 10 bases between the two germline ends. CDR3 sequence (DNA): TGTGCCAGCAGCCAAGGTCGCCCGCTCACTGAAGCTTTCTTT. Residues: CASSQGRPLTEAFF.

This clonotype was detected a few times. This chain connects TRBV6-5 to TRBJ2-2; D possibly corresponds to TRBD1 (7 bases). Germline loops: CDR1 MNHEY, CDR2 SVGAGI. The CDR3 sequence is 15 residues long. V lost 5 bases to trimming and J lost 2 bases, with 12 bases between them. The CDR3 region is CASSGGTDNTGELFF. For the CDR3, the DNA is TGTGCCAGCAGTGGGGGGACAGACAACACCGGGGAGCTGTTTTTT.

This clonotype appeared many times. The chain is built from TRBV7-9 and TRBJ1-2; D not resolved. Trimming cost V 0 bases and J 0 bases, with 5 bases left between them. CDR3 size: 14 residues. Germline V gene lookup returns CDR1 SEHNR and CDR2 FQNEAQ (reference sequence). The CDR3 is CASSLAVSNYGYTF. The CDR3 nucleotides read TGTGCCAGCAGCTTAGCGGTATCTAACTATGGCTACACCTTC.

The DNA of the CDR3 is TGCGCCAGCAGCCCCGTTGGAGGTGATAATTCACCCCTCCACTTT. Protein: CASSPVGGDNSPLHF. The V call is TRBV5-1, the J call TRBJ1-6, with D uncertain. V was cut by 4 bases and J by 5 bases, with 13 bases left in between. The CDR3 is 15 amino acids. The germline CDR1 and CDR2 sequences are SGHRS and YFSETQ.

The rearrangement joins TRBV20-1 to TRBJ2-3, with 12 bases lining up with TRBD2. The CDR3 extends over 17 amino acids. Losses at the gene ends were 6 bases for V and 2 bases for J; bases not matched to a gene: 12. From germline, CDR1 is DFQATT and CDR2 SNEGSKA (reference sequence). The CDR3 DNA is TGCAGTGCCCGGCCCCCTAGCGGGGGGGCGATCACAGATACGCAGTATTTT. It is translated as CSARPPSGGAITDTQYF.

This chain joins TRBV29-1 and TRBJ2-1; D remains ambiguous. This CDR3 contains 14 residues. V was cut by 3 bases and J by 4 bases, with 13 bases left in between. Germline CDR1 reads SQVTM; CDR2 reads ANQGSEA. The CDR3 sequence is CSVEGLPMYNEQFF. DNA for the CDR3: TGCAGCGTTGAGGGTCTGCCAATGTACAATGAGCAGTTCTTC.

This clonotype was counted at least ten times. V gene TRBV29-1 combines with J gene TRBJ2-7; TRBD1 agrees at 8 bases. Looked up from germline, CDR1 is SQVTM and CDR2 is ANQGSEA. The junction had 8 bases not matched to a gene; V was cut back by 0 bases and J by 4 bases. CDR3 size: 15 residues. CDR3 sequence (DNA): TGCAGCGTTGAAGATAGCCCAGGGGGCTCGTACGAGCAGTACTTC. This gives the protein CSVEDSPGGSYEQYF.

V is TRBV15 and J is TRBJ2-3; no firm D call. The V end lost 6 bases, the J end lost 1 base, and 14 bases lay between the germline ends. This CDR3 has 15 amino acids. CDR1 LNHNV and CDR2 YYDKDF come from the germline V gene (reference sequence). The CDR3, as DNA: TGTGCCACCAGGGAACCTTTGGCGGGCACAGATACGCAGTATTTT. Translated, it gives CATREPLAGTDTQYF.

This chain links TRBV4-1 with TRBJ2-6; D is ambiguous. The V gene lost 1 base and the J gene lost 0 bases, with 4 bases spanning the gap. Looked up from germline, CDR1 is MGHRA and CDR2 is YSYEKL. This CDR3 has 15 residues. The CDR3 sequence is CASSQGHSGANVLTF. The CDR3 coding sequence is TGCGCCAGCAGCCAAGGGCACTCTGGGGCCAACGTCCTGACTTTC.

This clonotype was seen many times. The V call is TRBV19, the J call TRBJ1-4; no clear D. The V gene lost 5 bases and the J gene lost 6 bases, with 31 bases spanning the gap. The CDR3 loop spans 20 amino acids. Looked up from germline, CDR1 is LNHDA and CDR2 is SQIVND (reference sequence). CDR3 DNA sequence: TGTGCCAGTAGTTTGGCAGTTCCTCACAATTTATTTTCGGTGGATGAAAAACTGTTTTTT. This sequence encodes CASSLAVPHNLFSVDEKLFF.

This clonotype has just a few counts. The chain has TRBV7-9 and TRBJ1-5; tentative D call: TRBD1 (5 bases). The germline gives CDR1 SEHNR, CDR2 FQNEAQ (reference sequence). Trimming took off 5 bases at V and 3 bases at J, with 11 bases between the two ends. This CDR3 comprises 14 residues. The CDR3 protein is CASSGDSYNQPQHF. The CDR3 DNA is TGTGCCAGCAGCGGAGACAGTTACAATCAGCCCCAGCATTTT. Full variable domain (remainder filled in from reference TRBV7-9 and TRBJ1-5): DTGVSQNPRHKITKRGQNVTFRCDPISEHNRLYWYRQTLGQGPEFLTYFQNEAQLEKSRLLSDRFSAERPKGSFSTLEIQRTEQGDSAMYLCASSGDSYNQPQHFGDGTRLSIL.

This clonotype was seen only a few times. The V call is TRBV20-1, the J call TRBJ2-1, with 7 bases matching TRBD2. The CDR3 has 16 amino acids. The trim removed 2 bases at V and 5 bases at J, leaving 12 bases unmatched. Germline assignment: CDR1 DFQATT and CDR2 SNEGSKA (reference sequence). This chain's CDR3 is CSARSQRDFPNNEQFF. CDR3 sequence (DNA): TGCAGTGCTAGATCACAGCGGGATTTCCCCAACAATGAGCAGTTCTTC.

This clonotype occurred many times. V gene TRBV6-5 combines with J gene TRBJ1-5; no definite D call. V dropped 0 bases and J dropped 0 bases, with 6 bases sitting between them. The CDR3 is 15 amino acids. CDR1 MNHEY and CDR2 SVGAGI come from the germline V gene. The CDR3 sequence: CASSYSHNSNQPQHF. The CDR3 region has the DNA TGTGCCAGCAGTTACTCTCATAATAGCAATCAGCCCCAGCATTTT.

V is TRBV12-3 or TRBV12-4 and J is TRBJ1-1; 7 bases agree with TRBD1. The CDR3 length is 16 residues. The ends lost 3 bases at V and 1 base at J; junction bases unmatched: 8. The CDR3 spells CASSLGPDRRNTEAFF. The CDR3 nucleotides read TGTGCCAGCAGTTTGGGGCCGGACAGGAGGAACACTGAAGCTTTCTTT.